A selection of T cell receptor beta chains follows, all from one sample in a study of sequential checkpoint blockade in melanoma. Using immunoSEQ multiplex PCR, the repertoire was profiled, and TCRdb retains in-frame clones only, with some absent. The sample holds tens of thousands of clones, 70% to 90% seen once. The sequenced sample was CD8+ T cells sorted from blood (inferred from file names), obtained from a patient given nivolumab and ipilimumab in sequence. These TCRs come from a human donor with melanoma. Each CDR3 is given without its conserved first and last residue. A row's size may be missing; if present it is once, few, many or a size class.

cdr3_length: 14
v_call: TRBV7-2
j_call: TRBJ1-4
clone_size: -
cdr3_aa: ASSSPIGGGNEKLF

cdr3_length: 15
v_call: TRBV7-2
j_call: TRBJ2-3
clone_size: few
cdr3_aa: ASSPKRGVLFGDTQY

cdr3_length: 13
v_call: TRBV4-1
j_call: TRBJ2-7
clone_size: -
cdr3_aa: ASSHRTGAAPEQY

cdr3_length: 13
v_call: TRBV13
j_call: TRBJ1-2
clone_size: -
cdr3_aa: ASSSITGGNYGYT

cdr3_length: 13
v_call: TRBV7-3
j_call: TRBJ2-3
clone_size: -
cdr3_aa: ASSLIAGLVDTQY

cdr3_length: 9
v_call: TRBV5-6
j_call: TRBJ1-1
clone_size: few
cdr3_aa: ASSLAREAF

cdr3_length: 13
v_call: TRBV6-1
j_call: TRBJ2-7
clone_size: -
cdr3_aa: ASRWGQGPTYEQY

cdr3_length: 11
v_call: TRBV4-1
j_call: TRBJ1-5
clone_size: -
cdr3_aa: ASSQDLFQPQH

cdr3_length: 11
v_call: TRBV4-3
j_call: TRBJ1-2
clone_size: -
cdr3_aa: ASSQEWSYGYT

cdr3_length: 12
v_call: TRBV27
j_call: TRBJ1-5
clone_size: -
cdr3_aa: ASSMVGAWQPQH

cdr3_length: 13
v_call: TRBV30
j_call: TRBJ1-1
clone_size: -
cdr3_aa: AWDRDKGMNTEAF

cdr3_length: 15
v_call: TRBV27
j_call: TRBJ1-2
clone_size: -
cdr3_aa: ASRSRQGPTTYYGYT

cdr3_length: 15
v_call: TRBV5-6
j_call: TRBJ2-1
clone_size: -
cdr3_aa: ASSYEGGRSSYNEQF

cdr3_length: 13
v_call: TRBV27
j_call: TRBJ2-7
clone_size: -
cdr3_aa: ASSNRGRGQYEQY

cdr3_length: 16
v_call: TRBV5-1
j_call: TRBJ2-2
clone_size: once
cdr3_aa: ASSPTQYRVRVAGELF

cdr3_length: 18
v_call: TRBV2
j_call: TRBJ2-4
clone_size: -
cdr3_aa: ASMRISGLAGGTVEGIQY

cdr3_length: 12
v_call: TRBV27
j_call: TRBJ2-7
clone_size: -
cdr3_aa: ASSLGGGPGEQY

cdr3_length: 13
v_call: TRBV28
j_call: TRBJ1-5
clone_size: once
cdr3_aa: ASSTGGGINQPQH

cdr3_length: 12
v_call: TRBV13
j_call: TRBJ2-1
clone_size: -
cdr3_aa: ASSSSSTSPMLF

cdr3_length: 13
v_call: TRBV28
j_call: TRBJ1-3
clone_size: -
cdr3_aa: ASSPTAFSGNTIY

cdr3_length: 16
v_call: TRBV5-5
j_call: TRBJ1-2
clone_size: -
cdr3_aa: ASSPQMEQGVGNYGYT